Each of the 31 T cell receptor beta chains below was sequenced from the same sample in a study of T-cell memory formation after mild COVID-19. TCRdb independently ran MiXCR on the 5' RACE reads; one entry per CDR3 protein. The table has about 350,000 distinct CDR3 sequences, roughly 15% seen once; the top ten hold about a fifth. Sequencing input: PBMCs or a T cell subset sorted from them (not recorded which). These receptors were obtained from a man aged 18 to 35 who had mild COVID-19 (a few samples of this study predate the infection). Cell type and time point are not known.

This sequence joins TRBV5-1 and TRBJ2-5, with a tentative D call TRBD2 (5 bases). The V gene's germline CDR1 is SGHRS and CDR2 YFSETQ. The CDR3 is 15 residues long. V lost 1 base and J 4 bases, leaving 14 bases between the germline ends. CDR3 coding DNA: TGCGCCAGCAGCTTGATTCGAGTGGAGGCAGAGACCCAGTACTTC. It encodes CASSLIRVEAETQYF. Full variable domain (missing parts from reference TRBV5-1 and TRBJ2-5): KAGVTQTPRYLIKTRGQQVTLSCSPISGHRSVSWYQQTPGQGLQFLFEYFSETQRNKGNFPGRFSGRQFSNSRSEMNVSTLELGDSALYLCASSLIRVEAETQYFGPGTRLLVL.

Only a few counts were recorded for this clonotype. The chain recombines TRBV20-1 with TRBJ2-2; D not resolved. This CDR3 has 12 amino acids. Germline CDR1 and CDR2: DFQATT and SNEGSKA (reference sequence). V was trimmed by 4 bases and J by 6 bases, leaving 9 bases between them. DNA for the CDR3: TGCAGTGCTATCAACCCCCCCGGGGAGCTGTTTTTT. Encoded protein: CSAINPPGELFF.

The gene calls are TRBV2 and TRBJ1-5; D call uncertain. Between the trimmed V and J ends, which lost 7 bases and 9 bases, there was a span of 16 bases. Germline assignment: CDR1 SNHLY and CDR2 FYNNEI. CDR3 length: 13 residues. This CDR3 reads CASTGLAGLPQHF. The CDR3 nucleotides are TGTGCCAGCACGGGCCTCGCGGGGTTGCCCCAGCATTTT.

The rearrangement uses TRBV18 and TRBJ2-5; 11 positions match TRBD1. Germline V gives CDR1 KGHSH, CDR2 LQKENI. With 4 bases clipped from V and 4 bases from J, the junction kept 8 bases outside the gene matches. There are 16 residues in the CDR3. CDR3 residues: CASSLGQGAQRETQYF. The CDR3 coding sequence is TGTGCCAGCTCACTCGGACAGGGGGCGCAGAGAGAGACCCAGTACTTC.

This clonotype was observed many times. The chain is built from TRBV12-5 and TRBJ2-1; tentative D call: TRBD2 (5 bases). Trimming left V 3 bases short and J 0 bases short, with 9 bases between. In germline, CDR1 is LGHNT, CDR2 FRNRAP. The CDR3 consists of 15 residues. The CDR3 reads CASGFSDTSYNEQFF. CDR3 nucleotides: TGTGCTAGTGGTTTTAGCGACACCTCCTACAATGAGCAGTTCTTC.

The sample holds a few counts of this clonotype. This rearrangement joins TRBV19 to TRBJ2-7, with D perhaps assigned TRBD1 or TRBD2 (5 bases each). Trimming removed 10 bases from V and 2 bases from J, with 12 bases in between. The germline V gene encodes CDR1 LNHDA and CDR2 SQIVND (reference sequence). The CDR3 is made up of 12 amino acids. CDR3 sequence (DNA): TGTGCCACTGGGGACGGAACCTACGAGCAGTACTTC. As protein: CATGDGTYEQYF.

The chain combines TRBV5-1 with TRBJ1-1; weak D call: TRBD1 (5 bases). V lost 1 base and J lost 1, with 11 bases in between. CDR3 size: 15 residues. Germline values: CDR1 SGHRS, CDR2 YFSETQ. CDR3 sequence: CASSLYGTQNTEAFF. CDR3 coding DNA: TGCGCCAGCAGCTTGTATGGGACGCAGAACACTGAAGCTTTCTTT.

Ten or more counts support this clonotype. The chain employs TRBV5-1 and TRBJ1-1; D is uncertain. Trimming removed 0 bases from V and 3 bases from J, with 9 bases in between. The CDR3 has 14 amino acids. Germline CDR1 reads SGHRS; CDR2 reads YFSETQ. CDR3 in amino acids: CASSLVGQDTEAFF. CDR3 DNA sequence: TGCGCCAGCAGCTTGGTCGGGCAGGACACTGAAGCTTTCTTT.

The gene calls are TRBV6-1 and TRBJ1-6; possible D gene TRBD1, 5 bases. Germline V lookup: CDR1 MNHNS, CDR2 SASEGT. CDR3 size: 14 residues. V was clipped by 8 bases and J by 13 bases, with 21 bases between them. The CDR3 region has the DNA TGTGCCAGCCGGTACCGGGACGGGGGATACCCCCTCCACTTT. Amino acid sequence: CASRYRDGGYPLHF.

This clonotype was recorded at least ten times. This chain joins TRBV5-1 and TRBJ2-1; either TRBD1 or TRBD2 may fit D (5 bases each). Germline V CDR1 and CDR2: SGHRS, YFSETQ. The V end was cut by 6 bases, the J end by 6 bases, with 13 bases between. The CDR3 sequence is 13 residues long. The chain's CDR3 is CASTSQGPNEQFF. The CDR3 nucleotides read TGCGCCAGCACCTCCCAGGGACCCAATGAGCAGTTCTTC. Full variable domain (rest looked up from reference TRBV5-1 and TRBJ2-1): KAGVTQTPRYLIKTRGQQVTLSCSPISGHRSVSWYQQTPGQGLQFLFEYFSETQRNKGNFPGRFSGRQFSNSRSEMNVSTLELGDSALYLCASTSQGPNEQFFGPGTRLTVL.

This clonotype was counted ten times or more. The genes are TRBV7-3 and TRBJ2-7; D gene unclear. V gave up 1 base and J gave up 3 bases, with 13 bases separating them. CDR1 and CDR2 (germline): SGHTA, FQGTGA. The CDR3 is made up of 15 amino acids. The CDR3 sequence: CASSLNPAHYYEQYF. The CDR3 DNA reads TGTGCCAGCAGCTTAAACCCAGCCCACTACTACGAGCAGTACTTC.

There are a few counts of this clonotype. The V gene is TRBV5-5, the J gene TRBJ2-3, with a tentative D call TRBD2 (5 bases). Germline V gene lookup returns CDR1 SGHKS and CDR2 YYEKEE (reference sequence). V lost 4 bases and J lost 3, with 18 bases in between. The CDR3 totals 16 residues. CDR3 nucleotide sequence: TGTGCCAGCAGCCCCCGTGGGAGCCAGGCGACAGATACGCAGTATTTT. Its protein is CASSPRGSQATDTQYF.

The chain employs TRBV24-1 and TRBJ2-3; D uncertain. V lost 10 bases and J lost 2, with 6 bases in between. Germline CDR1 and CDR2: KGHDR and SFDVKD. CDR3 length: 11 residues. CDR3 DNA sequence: TGTGCCACAGGATCCACAGATACGCAGTATTTT. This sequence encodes CATGSTDTQYF.

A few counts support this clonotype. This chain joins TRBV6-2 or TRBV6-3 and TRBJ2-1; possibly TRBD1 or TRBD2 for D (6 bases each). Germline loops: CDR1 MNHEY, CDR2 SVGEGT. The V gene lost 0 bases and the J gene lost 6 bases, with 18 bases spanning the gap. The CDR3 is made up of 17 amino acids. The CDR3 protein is CASSYSMEGGSTNEQFF. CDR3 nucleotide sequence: TGTGCCAGCAGTTACTCGATGGAAGGGGGGAGTACCAATGAGCAGTTCTTC.

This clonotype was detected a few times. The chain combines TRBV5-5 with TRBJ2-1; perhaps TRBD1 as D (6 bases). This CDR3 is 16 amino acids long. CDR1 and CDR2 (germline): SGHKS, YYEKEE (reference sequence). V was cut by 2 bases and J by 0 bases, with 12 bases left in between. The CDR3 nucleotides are TGTGCCAGCAGCTTAACAGGGCTTAGCTCCTACAATGAGCAGTTCTTC. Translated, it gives CASSLTGLSSYNEQFF.

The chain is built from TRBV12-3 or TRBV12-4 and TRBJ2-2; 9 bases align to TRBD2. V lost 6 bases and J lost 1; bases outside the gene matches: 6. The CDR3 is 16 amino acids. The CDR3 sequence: CASRDLAGMNTGELFF. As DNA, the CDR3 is TGTGCCAGCAGAGATCTAGCGGGGATGAACACCGGGGAGCTGTTTTTT.

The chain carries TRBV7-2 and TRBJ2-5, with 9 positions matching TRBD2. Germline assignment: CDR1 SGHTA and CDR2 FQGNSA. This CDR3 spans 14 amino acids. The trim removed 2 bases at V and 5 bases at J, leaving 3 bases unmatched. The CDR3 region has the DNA TGTGCCAGCAGCTTACGCGGGGGGGGCGAGACCCAGTACTTC. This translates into CASSLRGGGETQYF.

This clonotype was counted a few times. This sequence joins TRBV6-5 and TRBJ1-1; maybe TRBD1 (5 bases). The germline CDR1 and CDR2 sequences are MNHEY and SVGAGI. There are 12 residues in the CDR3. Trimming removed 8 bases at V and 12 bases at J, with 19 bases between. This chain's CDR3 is CASHEGDKVTFF. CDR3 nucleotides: TGTGCCAGCCACGAAGGGGATAAGGTGACTTTCTTT.

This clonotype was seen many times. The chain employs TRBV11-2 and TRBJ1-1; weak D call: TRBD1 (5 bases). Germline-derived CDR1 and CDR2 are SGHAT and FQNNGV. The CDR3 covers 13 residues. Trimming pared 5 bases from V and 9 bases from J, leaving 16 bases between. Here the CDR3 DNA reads TGTGCCAGCAGCCTTCCAGGGAGAGTCCAAGCTTTCTTT. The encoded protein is CASSLPGRVQAFF.

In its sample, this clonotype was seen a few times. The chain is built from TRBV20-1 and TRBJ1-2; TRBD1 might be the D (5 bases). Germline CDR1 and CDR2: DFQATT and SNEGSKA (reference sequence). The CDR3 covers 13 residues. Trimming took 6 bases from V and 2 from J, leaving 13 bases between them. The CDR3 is CSAIDRENYGYTF. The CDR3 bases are TGCAGTGCCATCGACAGAGAGAACTATGGCTACACCTTC.

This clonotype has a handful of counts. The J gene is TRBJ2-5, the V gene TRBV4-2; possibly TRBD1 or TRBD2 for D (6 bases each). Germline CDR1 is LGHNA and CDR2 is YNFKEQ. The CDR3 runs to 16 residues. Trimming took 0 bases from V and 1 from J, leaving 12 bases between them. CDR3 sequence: CASSQEEGGLQETQYF. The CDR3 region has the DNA TGTGCCAGCAGCCAAGAGGAAGGGGGACTCCAAGAGACCCAGTACTTC.

The CDR3 here is CATPPGQDFTGELFF. The CDR3 nucleotides read TGTGCCACCCCTCCGGGACAGGATTTCACCGGGGAGCTGTTTTTT. This chain connects TRBV24-1 to TRBJ2-2; 8 bases agree with TRBD1. The CDR3 is 15 residues long. The V gene end was trimmed by 9 bases and the J gene end by 4 bases; junction bases not matched to a gene: 9. The germline V gene encodes CDR1 KGHDR and CDR2 SFDVKD.

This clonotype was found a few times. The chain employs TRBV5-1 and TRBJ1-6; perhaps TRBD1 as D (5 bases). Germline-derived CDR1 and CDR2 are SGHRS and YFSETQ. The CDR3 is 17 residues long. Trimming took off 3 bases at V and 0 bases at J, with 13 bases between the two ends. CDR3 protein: CASSSGPRISYNSPLHF. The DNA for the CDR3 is TGCGCCAGCAGCTCGGGACCGCGTATCTCCTATAATTCACCCCTCCACTTT.

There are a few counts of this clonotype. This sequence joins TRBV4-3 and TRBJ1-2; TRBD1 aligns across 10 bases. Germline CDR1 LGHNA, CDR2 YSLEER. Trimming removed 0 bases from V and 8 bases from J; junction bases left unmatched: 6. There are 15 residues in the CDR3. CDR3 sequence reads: CASSQDDRGPRGYTF. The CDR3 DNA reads TGCGCCAGCAGCCAAGATGACAGGGGGCCGCGAGGCTACACCTTC.

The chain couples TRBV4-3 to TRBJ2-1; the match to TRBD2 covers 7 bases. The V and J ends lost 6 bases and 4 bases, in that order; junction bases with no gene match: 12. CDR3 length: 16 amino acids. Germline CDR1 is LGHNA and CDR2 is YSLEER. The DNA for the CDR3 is TGCGCCAGCAGTGAATTCCGGGACTACGATTACAATGAGCAGTTCTTC. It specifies CASSEFRDYDYNEQFF.

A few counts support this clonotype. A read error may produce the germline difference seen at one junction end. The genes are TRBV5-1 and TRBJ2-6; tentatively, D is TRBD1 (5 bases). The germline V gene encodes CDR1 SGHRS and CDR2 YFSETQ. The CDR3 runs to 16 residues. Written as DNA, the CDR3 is TGCGCCAGCAGCTTGGGTCTGTTTTCTGGGGCCAACGTCCTGACCTTC. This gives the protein CASSLGLFSGANVLTF. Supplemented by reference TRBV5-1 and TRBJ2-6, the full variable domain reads KAGVTQTPRYLIKTRGQQVTLSCSPISGHRSVSWYQQTPGQGLQFLFEYFSETQRNKGNFPGRFSGRQFSNSRSEMNVSTLELGDSALYLCASSLGLFSGANVLTFGAGSRLTVL.

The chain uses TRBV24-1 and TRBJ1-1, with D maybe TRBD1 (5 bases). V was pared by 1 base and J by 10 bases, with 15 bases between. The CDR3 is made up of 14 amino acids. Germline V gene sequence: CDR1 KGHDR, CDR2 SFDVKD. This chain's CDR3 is CATSDFSDTRGAFF. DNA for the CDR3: TGTGCCACCAGTGATTTTTCGGACACCCGCGGAGCTTTCTTT.

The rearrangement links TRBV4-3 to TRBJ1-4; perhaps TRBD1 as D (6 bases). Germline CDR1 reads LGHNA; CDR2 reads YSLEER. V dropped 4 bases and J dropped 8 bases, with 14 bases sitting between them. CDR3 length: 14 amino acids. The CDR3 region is CASSRDTIEEKLFF. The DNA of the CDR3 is TGCGCCAGCAGCCGGGACACCATTGAGGAAAAACTGTTTTTT.

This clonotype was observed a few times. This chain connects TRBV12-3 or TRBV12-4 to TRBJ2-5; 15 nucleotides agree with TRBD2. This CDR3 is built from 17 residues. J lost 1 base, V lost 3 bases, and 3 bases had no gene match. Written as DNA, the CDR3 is TGTGCCAGCAGTTTGGGGACTAGCGGGGGGCCCCAAGAGACCCAGTACTTC. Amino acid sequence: CASSLGTSGGPQETQYF.

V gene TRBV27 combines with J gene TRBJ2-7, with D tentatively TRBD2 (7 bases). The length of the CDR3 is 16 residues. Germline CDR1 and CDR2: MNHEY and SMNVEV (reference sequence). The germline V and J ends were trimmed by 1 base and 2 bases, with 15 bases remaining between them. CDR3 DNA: TGTGCCAGCAGTTTATATCCGGGGGGCAGCACCTACGAGCAGTACTTC. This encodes CASSLYPGGSTYEQYF.

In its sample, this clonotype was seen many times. Written as DNA, the CDR3 is TGTGCCAGCAGCTTTGGGACTCTCGGAAGAGAATTAGCCAAAAACATTCAGTACTTC. Protein: CASSFGTLGRELAKNIQYF. This chain uses TRBV7-9 with TRBJ2-4; D possibly corresponds to TRBD2 (6 bases). The germline gives CDR1 SEHNR, CDR2 FQNEAQ (reference sequence). The CDR3 runs 19 residues. Trimming cost V 3 bases and J 0 bases, with 21 bases left between them.